This T cell receptor (beta chain) is from a study of blood T cells in healthy people across ages. Across the whole study: Every two T cells gave about one barcoded beta molecule via template switching.

PCR was performed a second time for about 6 to 12 cycles using a sample-barcoded 5' primer and a J-beta primer mix. Each CDR3 protein is one row after TCRdb ran MiXCR on the 5' RACE reads. The sample includes hundreds of thousands of distinct CDR3 sequences, approximately 35% seen only once; the top ten take around 13%. This CDR3 is 19 amino acids long. Germline CDR1 is SGHRS and CDR2 is YFSETQ. V dropped 0 bases and J dropped 0 bases, with 16 bases sitting between them. This clonotype was counted a few times. The specimen was blood. This receptor was obtained from a man aged 18 to 30 in good health. The chain employs TRBV5-1 and TRBJ2-6, with D uncertain. In DNA form, the CDR3 reads TGCGCCAGCAGCTTGGCCGTATCATCACGTAGCTCTGGGGCCAACGTCCTGACTTTC. It encodes CASSLAVSSRSSGANVLTF.